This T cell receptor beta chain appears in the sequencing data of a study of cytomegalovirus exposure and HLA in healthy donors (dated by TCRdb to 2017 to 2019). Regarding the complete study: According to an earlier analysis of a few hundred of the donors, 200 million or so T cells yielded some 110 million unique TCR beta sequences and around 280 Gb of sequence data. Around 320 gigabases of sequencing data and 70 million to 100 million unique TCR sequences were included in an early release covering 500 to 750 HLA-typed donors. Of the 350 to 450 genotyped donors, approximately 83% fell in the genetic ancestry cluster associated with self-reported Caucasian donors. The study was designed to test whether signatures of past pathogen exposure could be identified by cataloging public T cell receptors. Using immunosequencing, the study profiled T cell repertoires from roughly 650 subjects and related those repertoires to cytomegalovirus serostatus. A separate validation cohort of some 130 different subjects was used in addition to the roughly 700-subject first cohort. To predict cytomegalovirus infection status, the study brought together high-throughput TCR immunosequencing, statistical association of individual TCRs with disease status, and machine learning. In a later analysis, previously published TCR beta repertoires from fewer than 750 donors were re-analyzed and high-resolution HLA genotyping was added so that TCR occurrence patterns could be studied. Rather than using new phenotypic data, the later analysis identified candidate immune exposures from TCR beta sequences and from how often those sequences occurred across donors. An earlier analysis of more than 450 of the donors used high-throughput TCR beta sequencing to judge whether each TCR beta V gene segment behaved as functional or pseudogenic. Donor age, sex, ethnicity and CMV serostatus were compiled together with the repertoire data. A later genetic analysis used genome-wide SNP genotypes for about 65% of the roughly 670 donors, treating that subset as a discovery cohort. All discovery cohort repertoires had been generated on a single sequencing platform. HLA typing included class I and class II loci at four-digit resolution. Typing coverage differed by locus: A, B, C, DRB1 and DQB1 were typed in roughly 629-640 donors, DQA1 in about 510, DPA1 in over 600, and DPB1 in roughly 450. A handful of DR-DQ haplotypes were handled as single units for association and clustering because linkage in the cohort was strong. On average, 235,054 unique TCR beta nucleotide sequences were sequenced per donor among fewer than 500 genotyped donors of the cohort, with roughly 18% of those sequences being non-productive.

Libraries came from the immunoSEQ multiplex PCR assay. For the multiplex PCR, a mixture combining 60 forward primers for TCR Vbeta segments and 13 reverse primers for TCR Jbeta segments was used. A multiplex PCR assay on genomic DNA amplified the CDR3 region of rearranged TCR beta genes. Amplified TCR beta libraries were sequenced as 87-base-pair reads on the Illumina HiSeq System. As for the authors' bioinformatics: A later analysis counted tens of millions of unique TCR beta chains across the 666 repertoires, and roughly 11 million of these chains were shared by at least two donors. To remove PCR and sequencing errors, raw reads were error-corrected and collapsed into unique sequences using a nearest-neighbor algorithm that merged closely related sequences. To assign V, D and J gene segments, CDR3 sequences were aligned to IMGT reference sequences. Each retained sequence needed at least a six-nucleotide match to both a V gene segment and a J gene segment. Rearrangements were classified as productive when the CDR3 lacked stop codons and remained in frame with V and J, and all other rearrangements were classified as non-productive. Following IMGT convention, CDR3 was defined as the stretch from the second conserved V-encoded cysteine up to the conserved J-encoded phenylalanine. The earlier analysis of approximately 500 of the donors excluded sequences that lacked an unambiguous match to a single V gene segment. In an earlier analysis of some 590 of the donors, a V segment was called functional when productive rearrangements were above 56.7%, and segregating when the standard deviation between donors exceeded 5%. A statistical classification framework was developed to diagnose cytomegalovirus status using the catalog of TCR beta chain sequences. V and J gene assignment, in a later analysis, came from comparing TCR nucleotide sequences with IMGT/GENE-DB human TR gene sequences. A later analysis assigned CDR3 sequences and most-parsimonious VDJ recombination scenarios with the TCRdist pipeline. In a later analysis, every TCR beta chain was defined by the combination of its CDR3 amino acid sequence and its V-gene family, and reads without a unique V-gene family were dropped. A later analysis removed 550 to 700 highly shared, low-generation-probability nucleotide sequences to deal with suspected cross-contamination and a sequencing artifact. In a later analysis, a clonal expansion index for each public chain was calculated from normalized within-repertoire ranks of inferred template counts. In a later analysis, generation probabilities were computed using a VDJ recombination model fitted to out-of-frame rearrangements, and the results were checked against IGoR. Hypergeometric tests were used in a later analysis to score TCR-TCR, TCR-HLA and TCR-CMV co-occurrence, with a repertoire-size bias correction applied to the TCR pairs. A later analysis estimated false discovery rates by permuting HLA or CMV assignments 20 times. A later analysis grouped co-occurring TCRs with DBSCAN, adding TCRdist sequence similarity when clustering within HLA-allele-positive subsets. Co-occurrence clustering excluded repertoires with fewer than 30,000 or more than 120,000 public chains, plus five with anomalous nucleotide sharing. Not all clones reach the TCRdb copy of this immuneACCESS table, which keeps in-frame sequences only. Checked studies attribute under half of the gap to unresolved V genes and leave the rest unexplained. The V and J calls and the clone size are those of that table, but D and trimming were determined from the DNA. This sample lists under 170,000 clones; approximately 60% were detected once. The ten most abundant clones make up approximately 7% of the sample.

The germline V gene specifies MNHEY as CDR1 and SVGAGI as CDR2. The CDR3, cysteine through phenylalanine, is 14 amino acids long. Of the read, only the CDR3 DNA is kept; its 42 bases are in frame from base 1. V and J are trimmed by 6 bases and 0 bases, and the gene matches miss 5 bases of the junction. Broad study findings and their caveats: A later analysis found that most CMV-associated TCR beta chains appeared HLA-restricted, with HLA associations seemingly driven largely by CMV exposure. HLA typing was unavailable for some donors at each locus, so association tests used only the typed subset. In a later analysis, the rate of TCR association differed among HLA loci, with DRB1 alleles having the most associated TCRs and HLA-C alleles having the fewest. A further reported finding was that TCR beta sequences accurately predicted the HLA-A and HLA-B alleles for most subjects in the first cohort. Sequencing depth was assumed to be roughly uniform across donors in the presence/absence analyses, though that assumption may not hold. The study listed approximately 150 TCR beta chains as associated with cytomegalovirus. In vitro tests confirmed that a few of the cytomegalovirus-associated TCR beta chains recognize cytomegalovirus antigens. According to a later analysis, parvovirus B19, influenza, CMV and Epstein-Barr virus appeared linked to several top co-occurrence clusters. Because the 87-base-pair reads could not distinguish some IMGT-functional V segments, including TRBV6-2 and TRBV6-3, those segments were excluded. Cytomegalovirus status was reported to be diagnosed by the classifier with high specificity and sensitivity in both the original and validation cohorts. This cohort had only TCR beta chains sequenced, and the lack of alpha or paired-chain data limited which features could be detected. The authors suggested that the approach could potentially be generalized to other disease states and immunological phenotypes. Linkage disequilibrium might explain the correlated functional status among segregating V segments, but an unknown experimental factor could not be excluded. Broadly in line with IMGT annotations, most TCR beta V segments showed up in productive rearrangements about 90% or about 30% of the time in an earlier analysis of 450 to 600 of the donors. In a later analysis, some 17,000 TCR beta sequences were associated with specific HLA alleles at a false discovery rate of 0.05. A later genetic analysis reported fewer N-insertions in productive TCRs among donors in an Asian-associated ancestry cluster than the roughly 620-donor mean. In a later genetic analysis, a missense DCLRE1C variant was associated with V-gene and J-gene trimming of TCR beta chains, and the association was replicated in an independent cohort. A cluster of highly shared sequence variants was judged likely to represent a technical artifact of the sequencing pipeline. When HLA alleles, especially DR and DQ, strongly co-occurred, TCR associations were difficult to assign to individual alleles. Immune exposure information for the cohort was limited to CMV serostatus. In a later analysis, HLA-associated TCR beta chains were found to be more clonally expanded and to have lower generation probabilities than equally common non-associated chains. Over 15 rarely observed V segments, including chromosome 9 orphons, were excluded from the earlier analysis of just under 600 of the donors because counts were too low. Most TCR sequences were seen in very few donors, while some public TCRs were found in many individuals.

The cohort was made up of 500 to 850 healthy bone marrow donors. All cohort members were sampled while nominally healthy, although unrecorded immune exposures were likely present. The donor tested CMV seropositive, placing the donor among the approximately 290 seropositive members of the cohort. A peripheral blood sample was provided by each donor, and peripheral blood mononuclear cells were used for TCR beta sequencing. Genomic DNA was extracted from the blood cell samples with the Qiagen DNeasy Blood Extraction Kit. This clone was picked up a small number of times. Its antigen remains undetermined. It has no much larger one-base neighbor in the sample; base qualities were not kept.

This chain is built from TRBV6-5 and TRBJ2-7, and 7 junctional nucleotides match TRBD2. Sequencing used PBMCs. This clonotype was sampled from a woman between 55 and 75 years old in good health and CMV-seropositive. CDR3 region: CASRDRGGSYEQYF. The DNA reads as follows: TGTGCCAGCAGGGACCGCGGGGGCTCCTACGAGCAGTACTTC.